The 9 T cell receptor beta chains below come from one sample, sequenced in a study of T cells in Graves' hyperthyroidism and ophthalmopathy. Researchers took RNA transcripts and amplified the TCR beta CDR3 regions from them. The HTBI primer set was used in a first-round RT-PCR of the TCR CDR3. TCRdb itself ran the multiplex PCR reads through MiXCR, one entry per CDR3 protein. This sample yields 370,000 or so distinct CDR3 sequences, of which less than 20% are seen a single time; 28% belongs to the top ten. Sample: blood. These receptors were obtained from a woman aged 18-30 years with Graves' hyperthyroidism that later progressed to Graves' ophthalmopathy.

This clonotype was seen many times. The gene calls are TRBV20-1 and TRBJ2-5; no clear D. CDR3 length equals 10 residues. CDR1 and CDR2 (germline): DFQATT, SNEGSKA (reference sequence). V was pared by 8 bases and J by 2 bases, with 6 bases between. CDR3 amino acids: CSPSQETQYF. Here the CDR3 DNA reads TGCAGTCCCAGTCAAGAGACCCAGTACTTC.

This rearrangement joins TRBV20-1 to TRBJ2-5; D is perhaps TRBD2 (5 bases). Germline V gene data show CDR1 as DFQATT and CDR2 as SNEGSKA (reference sequence). Trimming removed 0 bases at V and 1 base at J, with 18 bases between. The CDR3 has 17 residues. The CDR3 loop reads CSARDFPEERLQETQYF. The CDR3 DNA is TGCAGTGCTAGAGATTTCCCCGAGGAGCGGCTCCAAGAGACCCAGTACTTC.

This clonotype was seen repeatedly, ten times or more. The genes are TRBV28 and TRBJ2-7; D possibly corresponds to TRBD1 (5 bases). The CDR3 is 13 residues long. With 5 bases removed from V and 4 bases from J, the gap between germline ends came to 12 bases. Germline loops: CDR1 MDHEN, CDR2 SYDVKM. The CDR3 DNA follows: TGTGCCAGCAGTCCCGAAGGGGCGTACGAGCAGTACTTC. Amino acid sequence: CASSPEGAYEQYF. The whole variable domain, filled in from reference TRBV28 and TRBJ2-7, reads DVKVTQSSRYLVKRTGEKVFLECVQDMDHENMFWYRQDPGLGLRLIYFSYDVKMKEKGDIPEGYSVSREKKERFSLILESASTNQTSMYLCASSPEGAYEQYFGPGTRLTVT.

This clonotype was counted many times. The chain combines TRBV20-1 with TRBJ1-2, with D maybe TRBD1 (5 bases). V shed 0 bases and J shed 5 bases, with 16 bases lying between them. Germline V gene data show CDR1 as DFQATT and CDR2 as SNEGSKA (reference sequence). The CDR3 is made up of 15 amino acids. The CDR3 DNA is TGCAGTGCTAGAGATCGGAAGGGGAGGATGTATGGCTACACCTTC. Translated: CSARDRKGRMYGYTF.

This chain links TRBV27 with TRBJ2-7; TRBD2 agrees at 8 bases. The germline V gene encodes CDR1 MNHEY and CDR2 SMNVEV (reference sequence). The CDR3 extends over 11 amino acids. The V segment lost 11 bases and the J segment 6 bases; nucleotides outside the gene matches: 6. The CDR3 DNA sequence: TGTGCCGGCCGCCGGGGGGGCGAGCAGTACTTC. Its protein product is CAGRRGGEQYF.

This clonotype appeared a few times. The gene calls are TRBV9 and TRBJ2-2; 8 bases align to TRBD2. The CDR3 is 17 amino acids. With 4 bases clipped from V and 3 bases from J, the junction kept 11 bases outside the gene matches. Germline V gene lookup returns CDR1 SGDLS and CDR2 YYNGEE. The CDR3 loop reads CASSPRRLARDTGELFF. The CDR3 DNA follows: TGTGCCAGCAGCCCCCGAAGACTAGCGAGGGACACCGGGGAGCTGTTTTTT.

The chain couples TRBV19 to TRBJ2-2; D is ambiguous. The length of the CDR3 is 14 residues. Trimming left V 3 bases short and J 4 bases short, with 9 bases between. Germline assignment: CDR1 LNHDA and CDR2 SQIVND (reference sequence). CDR3: CASSMFGSTGELFF. CDR3 nucleotide sequence: TGTGCCAGTAGTATGTTTGGCAGCACCGGGGAGCTGTTTTTT.

This clonotype was counted ten times or more. The CDR3, as DNA: TGTGCCATCAGTGAGTTTGGAGCTAGCACAGATACGCAGTATTTT. Amino acids: CAISEFGASTDTQYF. V is TRBV10-3 and J is TRBJ2-3, with D uncertain. The CDR3 extends over 15 amino acids. Germline assignment: CDR1 ENHRY and CDR2 SYGVKD. The V end lost 1 base, the J end lost 0 bases, and 8 bases lay between the germline ends.

A word on this clonotype: A read error may be the cause here, since a much bigger clone is one base away. The chain is built from TRBV3-1 and TRBJ1-5; D ambiguous. The germline V gene encodes CDR1 LGHDT and CDR2 YNNKEL (reference sequence). The CDR3 spans 14 residues. CDR3 in amino acids: CASSQDLSNQPRHF. CDR3 sequence (DNA): TGTGCCAGCAGCCAAGATCTTAGCAATCAGCCCCGGCATTTT. Full variable domain (missing parts from reference TRBV3-1 and TRBJ1-5): DTAVSQTPKYLVTQMGNDKSIKCEQNLGHDTMYWYKQDSKKFLKIMFSYNNKELIINETVPNRFSPKSPDKAHLNLHINSLELGDSAVYFCASSQDLSNQPRHFGDGTRLSIL.